This T cell receptor (beta chain) comes out of a study of blood T cell repertoires in COVID-19. Study-wide context: Acute and convalescent COVID-19 specimens originated in the United States, Italy and Spain. In each case, the material was cDNA or gDNA derived from T cells, B-cell-depleted T cells, or PBMCs.

In the original analysis: Counts of nucleated cells, estimated from reference gene primer amplification, were obtained. Assay used: immunoSEQ multiplex PCR; TCRdb lists only in-frame clones, some missing. V, J and clone size are those of that table, while D and trimming were read from the DNA. Of over 100,000 clones listed, 65% to 85% are singletons. V was pared by 7 bases and J by 0 bases, with 9 bases between. The germline gives CDR1 SNHLY, CDR2 FYNNEI. CDR3 length equals 13 residues. This chain uses TRBV2 with TRBJ2-5; no definite D call. Sequenced: peripheral blood. The receptor comes from an older woman with acute or convalescent COVID-19. This CDR3 reads CASNGRDQETQYF. In nucleotides, the CDR3 is TGTGCCAGCAATGGCCGGGACCAAGAGACCCAGTACTTC.